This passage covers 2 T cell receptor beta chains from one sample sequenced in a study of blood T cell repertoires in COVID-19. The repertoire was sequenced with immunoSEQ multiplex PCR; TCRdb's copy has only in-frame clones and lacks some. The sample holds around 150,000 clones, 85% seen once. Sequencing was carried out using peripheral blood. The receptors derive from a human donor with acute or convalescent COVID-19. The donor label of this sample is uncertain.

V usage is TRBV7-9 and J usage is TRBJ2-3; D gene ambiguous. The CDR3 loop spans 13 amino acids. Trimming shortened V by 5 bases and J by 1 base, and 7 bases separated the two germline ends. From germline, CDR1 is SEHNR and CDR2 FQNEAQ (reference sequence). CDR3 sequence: CASSATGTDTQYF. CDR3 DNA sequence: TGTGCCAGCAGCGCCACTGGCACAGATACGCAGTATTTT.

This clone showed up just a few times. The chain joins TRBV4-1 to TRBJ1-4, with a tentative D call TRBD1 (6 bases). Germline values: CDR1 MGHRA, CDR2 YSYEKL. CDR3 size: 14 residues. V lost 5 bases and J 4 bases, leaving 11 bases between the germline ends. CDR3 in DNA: TGCGCCAGCAGCTCCGGACAGAATAATGAAAAACTGTTTTTT. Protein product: CASSSGQNNEKLFF.